Presented here are 10 T cell receptor gamma chains from one specimen sequenced in a study of gamma-delta chains in newborns, infants, children (dated by TCRdb to the late 2010s). The data were produced on an Illumina MiSeq. Clone calls in TCRdb were regenerated from the public reads with CATT, after which identical DNA sequences shared one row. For this sample there are 900 to 1,300 gamma-chain clones; around 35% appear just once. The ten largest clones take up over 35% of the sample. Source material: blood. The receptors were gathered from a child who was a newborn, infant or young child, either healthy, febrile or measles-vaccinated (not recorded which).

This clone has more than one count but fewer than ten. V usage is TRGV9 and J usage is TRGJP1. Germline V gene lookup returns CDR1 GITISATS and CDR2 ISYDGTV (reference sequence). Trimming removed 6 bases from V and 1 base from J; junction bases left unmatched: 2. The CDR3 covers 13 residues. In DNA, the CDR3 is TGTGCCTTGTGGAGTACCACTGGTTGGTTCAAGATATTT. It translates to CALWSTTGWFKIF.

In the case of this clone: Other nucleotide sequences from this sample produce the same CDR3. This chain joins TRGV9 and TRGJP. TCRdb supplies no J gene; here it was assigned by aligning the nucleotide sequence to germline. The V gene end was trimmed by 0 bases and the J gene end by 6 bases; junction bases not matched to a gene: 5. The CDR3 length is 17 residues. Germline CDR1 GITISATS, CDR2 ISYDGTV (reference sequence). The CDR3: CALWEVSGELGKKIKVF. CDR3 sequence (DNA): TGTGCCTTGTGGGAGGTGTCGGGAGAGTTGGGCAAAAAAATCAAGGTATTT.

Concerning this clone itself: The protein that TCRdb holds for this DNA derives from a much larger clone and differs from the translated DNA at residue 6, which likely indicates a read error; the protein shown here is translated from the DNA. This same CDR3 is encoded by further DNA sequences in the sample. The V and J genes are TRGV9 and TRGJP. No J gene was available from TCRdb, and it was assigned here by a germline match of the DNA. The CDR3 has 16 amino acids. J gave up 7 bases and V 2 bases, and 5 bases lay outside the gene matches. Germline V gene sequence: CDR1 GITISATS, CDR2 ISYDGTV (reference sequence). The CDR3 reads CALWEARELGKKIKVF. The DNA of the CDR3 is TGTGCCTTGTGGGAGGCGCGGGAGTTGGGCAAAAAAATCAAGGTATTT.

J is TRGJ1 or TRGJ2 and V is TRGV2. The J gene is not listed in TCRdb, so it was assigned here from a DNA match to germline. Trimming cost V 1 base and J 5 bases; bases outside gene matches: 8. Germline lookup yields CDR1 EGSNGY and CDR2 YDSYNSKV. This CDR3 has 14 residues. The CDR3 is CATWDGPGHYKKLF. In DNA, the CDR3 is TGTGCCACCTGGGACGGTCCGGGTCATTATAAGAAACTCTTT.

The J gene is TRGJ1 or TRGJ2, the V gene TRGV2. The J gene was missing in TCRdb and was found by matching the end of the DNA to germline. The ends lost 0 bases at V and 7 bases at J; junction bases unmatched: 6. The CDR3 loop spans 13 amino acids. Germline CDR1 EGSNGY, CDR2 YDSYNSKV. The CDR3 here is CATWDGPWYKKLF. The CDR3 DNA reads as TGTGCCACCTGGGACGGGCCATGGTATAAGAAACTCTTT.

The chain recombines TRGV9 with TRGJP. Matching the DNA to germline supplied the J gene, which TCRdb does not give. The V and J ends lost 2 bases and 9 bases, in that order; junction bases with no gene match: 7. Germline V lookup: CDR1 GITISATS, CDR2 ISYDGTV (reference sequence). CDR3 length: 16 amino acids. For the CDR3, the DNA is TGTGCCTTGTGGGAGGACGGAGTGTTGGGCAAAAAAATCAAGGTATTT. Protein sequence: CALWEDGVLGKKIKVF.

The chain carries TRGV9 and TRGJP. Germline V gene lookup returns CDR1 GITISATS and CDR2 ISYDGTV (reference sequence). This CDR3 region has 15 residues. Trimming cost V 2 bases and J 7 bases; bases outside gene matches: 2. The CDR3 is CALWEAELGKKIKVF. The CDR3 DNA reads TGTGCCTTGTGGGAGGCCGAGTTGGGCAAAAAAATCAAGGTATTT.

In this sample, this clone turned up a few times. The genes are TRGV9 and TRGJP. No J segment appears in TCRdb, so it was assigned here by matching the sequence to germline. This CDR3 has 16 residues. Germline CDR1 and CDR2: GITISATS and ISYDGTV (reference sequence). The trim removed 4 bases at V and 9 bases at J, leaving 9 bases unmatched. CDR3 DNA: TGTGCCTTGTGGGAAAGGTGGGGGTTGGGCAAAAAAATCAAGGTATTT. Encoded protein: CALWERWGLGKKIKVF.

No call exists for the J gene, whereas the V gene is TRGV8. Germline V gives CDR1 VENAVY, CDR2 YDSYNSRV. The CDR3 length is 12 residues. DNA for the CDR3: TGTGCCACCTGTTATGGTAATAATAAGAAACTATTT. As protein: CATCYGNNKKLF.

The table lists this clone with a count of one. The rearrangement joins TRGV9 to TRGJ1 or TRGJ2. No J gene was available from TCRdb, and it was assigned here by a germline match of the DNA. The CDR3 is 14 amino acids. CDR1 and CDR2 (germline): GITISATS, ISYDGTV (reference sequence). Trimming cost V 3 bases and J 4 bases; bases outside gene matches: 9. The CDR3 coding sequence is TGTGCCTTGTGGGAGTGTCCTTGGTATTATAAGAAACTCTTT. Translation gives CALWECPWYYKKLF.